The T cell receptor beta chain under discussion was sequenced for a study of blood T cell repertoires in COVID-19 (dated by TCRdb to 2018 to 2021). At the level of the whole study: Samples covering the acute and convalescent phases of COVID-19 were provided by collaborators in the United States, Italy and Spain. The prospective study material was composed of cDNA or gDNA derived from T cells, B-cell-depleted T cells, or PBMCs. Subjects who had been exposed to COVID-19, were actively infected with it, or had recovered from it provided the deeply sampled blood TCRbeta repertoires that made up the dataset. A freely available public database, intended as a resource for researchers studying the immune response to SARS-CoV-2, is where the repertoires were released. The samples were drawn from the first 160 participants of the ongoing ImmuneRACE study and from 950 to 1,500 subjects provided by 6 global collaborators. Sample metadata almost always included a de-identified subject ID, COVID-19 status, age in years and sex. Where available, HLA class I and class II types were obtained from metadata supplied by the sample provider rather than from assay-based typing. Here is what the overall study found, with its caveats: The amount of clinical and demographic metadata varied by source and participant and was provided uncurated.

TCRbeta CDR3 regions were amplified from genomic DNA by means of the immunoSEQ Assay, a bias-controlled multiplex PCR. Per the authors' processing: Within the assay, amplification of reference gene primers was used to estimate how many nucleated cells each sample contained. Sequence reads were collapsed and filtered to measure the absolute abundance of every unique TCRbeta CDR3 rearrangement. Productive Simpson clonality was computed per sample as the square root of Simpson's diversity index over productive rearrangements. The table was pulled from immuneACCESS by TCRdb, which kept in-frame rearrangements only. Such tables lose some clones; where checked, under half of the loss comes from unresolved V genes, and the rest has no known cause. The D gene and trimming were derived from the DNA, and the V and J assignments and clone size from that table. The sample yields 140,000 or so clones; around 82% were counted once. The ten most abundant clones make up 4.2% of the sample.

In the case of this clone: Its antigen is unknown. No base quality information exists; no much larger clone differs at one position.

Collaborating institutions collected whole blood in K2EDTA tubes following their own protocols. For TCRbeta analysis, collaborators shipped samples in one of three forms: frozen whole blood, isolated PBMCs, or DNA extracted from either of those sample types. From the cysteine up to the phenylalanine, the CDR3 has a length of 19 residues. The DNA shown is the 57-base CDR3, in frame from base 1. According to the germline V gene, CDR1 reads SNHLY and CDR2 reads FYNNEI. The germline ends are 27 bases apart after V is trimmed by 5 bases and J by 4 bases. Sequencing input: peripheral blood. The receptor comes from a man in his 60s with acute or convalescent COVID-19. This chain joins TRBV2 to TRBJ2-1; the D segment could be TRBD2, given 11 matching bases. The DNA sequence is TGTGCCAGCAGTCAAAGGACAGGGGGGACTAGCGGAGCTTACAATGAGCAGTTCTTC. It specifies CASSQRTGGTSGAYNEQFF.